This TCR beta chain stems from a study of response to subunit inactivated influenza vaccine. Study-level results: Authors suggested that a seasonal influenza vaccination recruits few new T cells each time.

CDR3 length: 12 residues. Trimming shortened V by 6 bases and J by 4 bases, and 13 bases separated the two germline ends. Germline loops: CDR1 DFQATT, CDR2 SNEGSKA (reference sequence). TCRdb reanalysed the RT-PCR reads using MiXCR and keeps one entry per CDR3 protein. The sample has 530,000 or so distinct CDR3 sequences, 25% seen once. Of note for this clonotype: Its antigen is currently unknown.

The receptor was isolated from a man aged 50-59 years who received an inactivated influenza vaccine. Sample: CD4+ T cells sorted from PBMCs, taken roughly 5 days after vaccination. This chain connects TRBV20-1 to TRBJ2-7; D is perhaps TRBD1 (6 bases). CDR3 region: CSAAGTMYEQYF. CDR3 DNA: TGCAGTGCAGCCGGGACAATGTACGAGCAGTACTTC.